This entry describes one T cell receptor (beta chain). The CDR3 sequence is 15 residues long. The germline gives CDR1 MGHRA, CDR2 YSYEKL. J lost 2 bases, V lost 3 bases, and 5 bases had no gene match. These data come from a study of blood T cell repertoires in COVID-19. On the study more broadly: COVID-19 samples collected from the United States, Italy and Spain covered acute and convalescent phases. T cells, B-cell-depleted T cells, or PBMCs supplied cDNA or gDNA.

Per the authors' pipeline: Quantification of nucleated cells was approximated via reference gene primer amplification. Only in-frame clones appear in the TCRdb table, and some are missing; sequencing was by immunoSEQ multiplex PCR. V and J calls and clone size are copied from that table; D and trimming were computed from the DNA. The sample consists of approximately 150,000 clones, approximately 90% of them appearing once. Sample: peripheral blood. This sequence joins TRBV4-1 and TRBJ1-1, with 8 nucleotides matching TRBD1. The sequence derives from a human donor in a cohort sampled during active COVID-19. This chain's CDR3 is CASSHRQGSNTEAFF. CDR3 nucleotide sequence: TGCGCCAGCAGCCACAGACAGGGGAGCAACACTGAAGCTTTCTTT.